This T cell receptor beta chain comes out of a study of PD-1 blockade in classical Hodgkin lymphoma (TCRdb year 2020). Study-level background: Nivolumab dosing was 3 mg/kg intravenously every 2 weeks, continuing until either disease progression or unacceptable toxicity. To define a peripheral blood immune signature of response to PD-1 blockade in classical Hodgkin lymphoma, the study combined TCR beta sequencing with CyTOF. Findings and caveats that apply to the study as a whole: The study covered only a single clinical trial cohort, and the causes of the repertoire differences, possibly disease activity or prior therapy, were still not defined. Among trial patients, those achieving complete response had baseline diversity similar to that of newly diagnosed patients, while diversity was significantly lower in partial responders and progressors. Baseline TCR diversity was reported as lower in newly diagnosed patients than in healthy donors, and lower still in relapsed/refractory patients. Diversity was lower in patients who began nivolumab less than 1 year after ASCT, so these patients were left out of later analyses to avoid confounding by immune reconstitution. A significant rise by C4D1 was seen in CD4+ but not CD8+ TCR diversity (p=0.0027 vs p=0.16), with the rise being most apparent in complete responders (p=0.02).

From cysteine to phenylalanine, the CDR3 is 18 amino acids long. Just the 54-base CDR3 DNA is kept, in frame starting at base 1. The germline V gene (reference sequence) supplies CDR1 LNHDA and CDR2 SQIVND. V has 0 bases trimmed and J has 7 bases trimmed; junction bases matching no gene number 15. Genomic DNA was isolated using the Qiagen DNeasy kit from unsorted PBMCs as well as from negatively selected CD4+ and CD8+ fractions. Amplification of TCR beta CDR3 regions was done by immunoSEQ multiplex PCR with primers that anneal to V and J segments. A synthetic immune receptor repertoire was used to minimize amplification bias, and any remaining bias was removed computationally after sequencing. The study's own analysis went as follows. Repertoire diversity was quantified as the Shannon entropy index using custom Python scripts. Unsorted, CD4+ and CD8+ repertoires were examined separately, except in combined analyses, for which CD4+ and CD8+ sequences were merged in silico. A clone counted as expanded when the clone's frequency after treatment rose at least 2-fold relative to C1D1, and clones undetected at baseline were given a pseudocount of 0.5. Singleton clones were defined as clones with 0 or 1 copy at C1D1, and non-singleton clones were defined as clones with 2 or more copies. Clones expanded in unsorted samples were assigned a CD4+, CD8+ or unknown annotation through matching of protein sequences in sorted samples from the same patient. Diversity changes from C1D1 to C4D1 were tested in paired samples using Wilcoxon tests. TCRdb mirrors the immuneACCESS table, restricted to in-frame sequences. Some clones are absent from its copies; in checked studies, under half trace to an unresolved V gene, and the reason for the others is unknown. V and J calls and clone size come straight from that table; D and trimming were deduced from the DNA. For this sample there are 15,000 or so clones; approximately 60% appear just once. The ten largest clonotypes hold around 10% of the sample.

Reading the label with the study, this specimen's time point is: cycle 1 day 1 (C1D1), immediately before nivolumab initiation. Every trial patient had relapsed following autologous stem cell transplantation, and prior brentuximab vedotin exposure was what differed among cohorts A, B and C. A total of around 59 patients with relapsed/refractory classical Hodgkin lymphoma made up the trial cohort, and each patient's best overall response was complete response, partial response or progressive disease. Trial patients were treated with single-agent nivolumab in the multi-cohort phase II CheckMate 205 trial. An independent review committee assessed best overall response by applying the 2007 International Working Group response criteria. Trial PBMCs were obtained immediately prior to nivolumab initiation (C1D1) and on therapy at cycle 2 day 1 and cycle 4 day 1. Peripheral blood was collected in 8 mL Vacutainer Cell Preparation Tubes, from which PBMCs were isolated by centrifugation and then cryopreserved.

This clone is a singleton in its sample. No cognate antigen has been identified for it. It has no much larger one-base neighbor in the sample; base qualities were not kept. The sequence was collected from a human donor with classical Hodgkin lymphoma. Recombination linked TRBV19 to TRBJ2-7; a stretch of 10 junction bases matches TRBD1. The material sequenced was peripheral blood mononuclear cells (PBMCs), taken at baseline. Read as DNA, the sequence is TGTGCCAGTAGTATAGATTTTGGTGACAGGGGGCGACCGAGGGAGCAGTACTTC. Translated, it gives CASSIDFGDRGRPREQYF.